What follows are 29 T cell receptor beta chains derived from one specimen sequenced in a study of blood T cell repertoires in COVID-19. Using immunoSEQ multiplex PCR, the repertoire was profiled, and TCRdb retains in-frame clones only, with some absent. The table includes approximately 250,000 clones, around 90% detected once. Source material: peripheral blood. These receptor sequences come from a man aged 30 to 45 with COVID-19, enrolled during active disease.

Only one count was recorded for this clone. This rearrangement joins TRBV18 to TRBJ1-4, with D tentatively TRBD1 (5 bases). The length of the CDR3 is 17 residues. Per germline, CDR1 KGHSH and CDR2 LQKENI. V was shortened by 2 bases and J by 8 bases, with 21 bases between the two germline ends. As DNA, the CDR3 is TGTGCCAGCTCACCAGAGACAGCAAGCCCTCAGTGGGAAAAACTGTTTTTT. Translation gives CASSPETASPQWEKLFF.

The chain employs TRBV7-9 and TRBJ1-1; TRBD1 agrees at 11 bases. Germline values: CDR1 SEHNR, CDR2 FQNEAQ (reference sequence). Germline trimming cut 8 bases from V and 4 bases from J; bases unmatched to any gene: 6. The CDR3 extends over 14 amino acids. Written as DNA, the CDR3 is TGTGCCAGCCTTTGGGACAGGGGGTTCACTGAAGCTTTCTTT. Residues: CASLWDRGFTEAFF.

The chain couples TRBV2 to TRBJ2-7, with 9 nucleotides matching TRBD1. Trimming cost V 7 bases and J 6 bases; bases outside gene matches: 7. The germline gives CDR1 SNHLY, CDR2 FYNNEI. CDR3 length: 13 residues. CDR3 DNA sequence: TGTGCCAGCAACCGGGACAGGGTGATCGAGCAGTACTTC. The encoded protein is CASNRDRVIEQYF. The complete variable domain, with remaining parts taken from reference TRBV2 and TRBJ2-7, reads EPEVTQTPSHQVTQMGQEVILRCVPISNHLYFYWYRQILGQKVEFLVSFYNNEISEKSEIFDDQFSVERPDGSNFTLKIRSTKLEDSAMYFCASNRDRVIEQYFGPGTRLTVT.

In DNA form, the CDR3 reads TGTGCCAGCAGCTCCCGACAGAACTACGAGCAGTACTTC. Translation: CASSSRQNYEQYF. The chain recombines TRBV7-2 with TRBJ2-7; tentative D call: TRBD1 (5 bases). The V end was cut by 4 bases, the J end by 3 bases, with 10 bases between. The germline gives CDR1 SGHTA, CDR2 FQGNSA. The CDR3 has 13 amino acids.

The chain links TRBV14 to TRBJ2-1; 7 nucleotides align to TRBD1. This CDR3 is built from 16 residues. The J segment lost 9 bases and the V segment lost 0 bases, leaving 11 bases of the junction unmatched. The germline CDR1 and CDR2 sequences are SGHDN and FVKESK. CDR3 coding DNA: TGTGCCAGCAGCCAAGATCTGGTAGAAGGGGGCAGTGAGCAGTTCTTC. It codes for CASSQDLVEGGSEQFF.

This chain links TRBV3-1 (or the pseudogene TRBV3-2) with TRBJ1-2; D remains ambiguous. The V gene's germline CDR1 is LGHDT and CDR2 YNNKEL (reference sequence). CDR3 length: 13 residues. Trimming left V 5 bases short and J 12 bases short, with 19 bases between. CDR3: CASSSNQEAADTF. DNA for the CDR3: TGTGCCAGCAGCTCGAACCAAGAGGCAGCGGACACCTTC.

The V call is TRBV9, the J call TRBJ2-2, with TRBD2 matching over 7 bases. Germline V lookup: CDR1 SGDLS, CDR2 YYNGEE. CDR3 size: 16 residues. V gave up 0 bases and J gave up 5 bases; unmatched junction bases: 7. CDR3 DNA: TGTGCCAGCAGCGTAGGGGCGGGGGTCGTGACCGGGGAGCTGTTTTTT. Translation: CASSVGAGVVTGELFF.

The CDR3 DNA sequence: TGTGCCAGCAGCCAAGATCAGGGAGGGAACTACAATGAGCAGTTCTTC. Protein product: CASSQDQGGNYNEQFF. The rearrangement uses TRBV3-1 (or the pseudogene TRBV3-2) and TRBJ2-1; 7 bases are a match to TRBD2. CDR1 and CDR2 from the germline V gene are LGHDT and YNNKEL (reference sequence). J gave up 3 bases and V 0 bases, and 5 bases lay outside the gene matches. The CDR3 has 16 amino acids.

The rearrangement links TRBV4-1 to TRBJ1-5, with 8 bases matching TRBD1. From germline, CDR1 is MGHRA and CDR2 YSYEKL. V shed 3 bases and J 1 base; nucleotides not matched to a gene: 17. The CDR3 runs to 20 residues. CDR3 in amino acids: CASSHPSGRTGYESNQPQHF. As DNA, the CDR3 is TGCGCCAGCAGCCATCCTTCGGGCAGGACAGGGTATGAAAGCAATCAGCCCCAGCATTTT.

J is TRBJ1-2 and V is TRBV6-5, with D perhaps TRBD1 (5 bases). This CDR3 has 14 residues. The V end lost 7 bases, the J end lost 1 base, and 13 bases lay between the germline ends. Germline CDR1 MNHEY, CDR2 SVGAGI. The CDR3 reads CASTNFRDNYGYTF. The CDR3 DNA is TGTGCCAGCACCAACTTCAGGGATAACTATGGCTACACCTTC.

This chain's CDR3 is CASRTQGAANEQFF. CDR3 bases: TGTGCCAGCAGAACACAGGGGGCGGCCAATGAGCAGTTCTTC. V usage is TRBV7-3 and J usage is TRBJ2-1; TRBD1 matches at 9 bases. CDR1 is SGHTA, CDR2 FQGTGA, per germline. This CDR3 is 14 amino acids long. The junction had 6 bases not matched to a gene; V was cut back by 6 bases and J by 6 bases.

The V call is TRBV25-1, the J call TRBJ1-2, with D possibly being TRBD1 (5 bases). The CDR3 has 17 amino acids. Germline values: CDR1 MGHDK, CDR2 SYGVNS. The V and J ends lost 1 base and 5 bases respectively, with 20 bases between them. The CDR3 sequence: CASSELAAGRLRYGYTF. CDR3 in DNA: TGTGCCAGCAGTGAATTGGCGGCAGGGCGTCTACGTTATGGCTACACCTTC.

The gene calls are TRBV4-1 and TRBJ2-6; 9 bases fit TRBD2. The junction had 6 bases not matched to a gene; V was cut back by 0 bases and J by 0 bases. The germline V gene has CDR1 MGHRA and CDR2 YSYEKL. The CDR3 spans 19 residues. The CDR3 DNA is TGCGCCAGCAGCCAAGATAGGCGGGGGGGATTCTCTGGGGCCAACGTCCTGACTTTC. It yields the protein CASSQDRRGGFSGANVLTF.

This chain uses TRBV6-5 with TRBJ1-2, with 7 positions matching TRBD1. V was pared by 4 bases and J by 5 bases, with 4 bases of the junction left unmatched. Germline V gene data show CDR1 as MNHEY and CDR2 as SVGAGI. This CDR3 region has 13 residues. The CDR3 is CASSFDREYGYTF. As DNA, the CDR3 is TGTGCCAGCAGTTTTGACAGGGAATATGGCTACACCTTC.

The chain uses TRBV3-1 (or the pseudogene TRBV3-2) and TRBJ1-5; possible D gene TRBD1, 5 bases. V lost 4 bases and J 7 bases, leaving 14 bases between the germline ends. The CDR3 is 14 amino acids. CDR1 and CDR2 (germline): LGHDT, YNNKEL (reference sequence). CDR3 DNA: TGTGCCAGCAGCCCTGTTGGGGCTGGGCAGCCCCAGCATTTT. Protein product: CASSPVGAGQPQHF.

The rearrangement uses TRBV3-1 (or the pseudogene TRBV3-2) and TRBJ1-4; TRBD1 agrees at 8 bases. This CDR3 comprises 15 residues. CDR1 is LGHDT and CDR2 is YNNKEL in the germline V gene (reference sequence). With 5 bases clipped from V and 3 bases from J, the junction kept 5 bases outside the gene matches. CDR3 DNA: TGTGCCAGCAGCGTCCAGGGGGCGGCTAATGAAAAACTGTTTTTT. Translated, it gives CASSVQGAANEKLFF.

V is TRBV7-7 and J is TRBJ2-5; TRBD2 aligns across 12 bases. V was pared by 5 bases and J by 2 bases, with 6 bases of the junction left unmatched. CDR1 is SSHAT and CDR2 is FNYEAQ in the germline V gene (reference sequence). CDR3 length: 16 amino acids. CDR3 nucleotides: TGTGCCAGCAGCACGGGACTAGCGGGTTTGCAAGAGACCCAGTACTTC. Protein sequence: CASSTGLAGLQETQYF. Combining the CDR3 with reference TRBV7-7 and TRBJ2-5 gives the whole variable domain GAGVSQSPRYKVTKRGQDVTLRCDPISSHATLYWYQQALGQGPEFLTYFNYEAQPDKSGLPSDRFSAERPEGSISTLTIQRTEQRDSAMYRCASSTGLAGLQETQYFGPGTRLLVL.

The chain employs TRBV28 and TRBJ2-7; 7 bases agree with TRBD1. Trimming cost V 4 bases and J 5 bases; bases outside gene matches: 11. This CDR3 region has 15 residues. CDR1 is MDHEN, CDR2 SYDVKM, per germline. The CDR3 sequence is CASSSVSGTDNEQYF. The CDR3 coding sequence is TGTGCCAGCAGTTCAGTCTCTGGGACAGACAACGAGCAGTACTTC.

The rearrangement uses TRBV15 and TRBJ1-2, with 7 bases lining up with TRBD1. The CDR3 loop spans 17 amino acids. The V segment lost 0 bases and the J segment 0 bases; nucleotides outside the gene matches: 7. Germline V gene lookup returns CDR1 LNHNV and CDR2 YYDKDF (reference sequence). The CDR3 loop reads CATSRDLRQGANYGYTF. CDR3 coding DNA: TGTGCCACCAGCAGAGATCTTCGGCAGGGGGCTAACTATGGCTACACCTTC.

The V call is TRBV24-1, the J call TRBJ1-4; weak D call: TRBD1 (6 bases). The CDR3 has 13 amino acids. The germline CDR1 and CDR2 sequences are KGHDR and SFDVKD. V was trimmed by 3 bases and J by 11 bases, leaving 12 bases between them. This CDR3 reads CATSDPMTGKLFF. The CDR3 nucleotides are TGTGCCACCAGTGATCCGATGACAGGCAAACTGTTTTTT.

Of note for this clone: One end of the junction fails to match germline, which may point to a read error. CDR3 loop: CASSLTPYNSEAFF. DNA of the CDR3: TGTGCCAGCAGCCTAACGCCGTATAACAGTGAAGCTTTCTTT. The rearrangement uses TRBV9 and TRBJ1-1; D not resolved. CDR3 length: 14 residues. Germline values: CDR1 SGDLS, CDR2 YYNGEE.

This clone has just one count. This chain uses TRBV15 with TRBJ2-2; 8 nucleotides line up with TRBD1. Germline V lookup: CDR1 LNHNV, CDR2 YYDKDF (reference sequence). This CDR3 comprises 15 residues. With 5 bases clipped from V and 6 bases from J, the junction kept 8 bases outside the gene matches. The CDR3 bases are TGTGCCACCAGCGGACGACCACAGGGGGCCGGGGAGCTGTTTTTT. Translation gives CATSGRPQGAGELFF.

Only a few counts were recorded for this clone. This rearrangement joins TRBV7-9 to TRBJ2-2; TRBD2 is a possible D gene (7 bases). Trimming pared 3 bases from V and 4 bases from J, leaving 15 bases between. Germline loops: CDR1 SEHNR, CDR2 FQNEAQ (reference sequence). The CDR3 totals 16 residues. CDR3 protein: CASSFPRGAITGELFF. The DNA of the CDR3 is TGTGCCAGCAGCTTCCCACGGGGGGCCATCACCGGGGAGCTGTTTTTT. Full variable domain (missing parts from reference TRBV7-9 and TRBJ2-2): DTGVSQNPRHKITKRGQNVTFRCDPISEHNRLYWYRQTLGQGPEFLTYFQNEAQLEKSRLLSDRFSAERPKGSFSTLEIQRTEQGDSAMYLCASSFPRGAITGELFFGEGSRLTVL.

This chain's CDR3 is CASSDRDRSTGELFF. CDR3 nucleotide sequence: TGCGCCAGCAGCGACCGGGACAGGTCAACCGGGGAGCTGTTTTTT. V usage is TRBV23-1 and J usage is TRBJ2-2; 8 bases map to TRBD1. Being an ORF, TRBV23-1 has a function that is uncertain. V lost 6 bases, J lost 5 bases, and 8 bases stayed unmatched. There are 15 residues in the CDR3.

This clone was seen just once. The rearrangement uses TRBV7-6 and TRBJ1-6; 10 bases agree with TRBD1. CDR3 size: 16 residues. Germline loops: CDR1 SGHVS, CDR2 FNYEAQ. The junction had 5 bases not matched to a gene; V was cut back by 5 bases and J by 4 bases. CDR3 region: CASSQRQGAYNSPLHF. The CDR3 bases are TGTGCCAGCAGCCAAAGACAGGGGGCATATAATTCACCCCTCCACTTT.

This rearrangement joins TRBV19 to TRBJ1-1; no reliable D call. Germline V gene data show CDR1 as LNHDA and CDR2 as SQIVND (reference sequence). Trimming left V 0 bases short and J 1 base short, with 9 bases between. CDR3 length: 15 amino acids. CDR3 protein: CASSIDRGTNTEAFF. DNA for the CDR3: TGTGCCAGTAGTATAGATCGGGGAACGAACACTGAAGCTTTCTTT.

V and J are TRBV10-2 and TRBJ1-2; tentative D call: TRBD1 (6 bases). The CDR3 runs 18 residues. Germline V lookup: CDR1 WSHSY, CDR2 SAAADI. The V end lost 3 bases, the J end lost 0 bases, and 20 bases lay between the germline ends. This CDR3 reads CASSDHNGGGLPNYGYTF. In DNA form, the CDR3 reads TGCGCCAGCAGTGACCACAACGGGGGGGGCCTGCCTAACTATGGCTACACCTTC.

The rearrangement joins TRBV6-5 to TRBJ1-1, with 11 bases identical to TRBD1. The V gene's germline CDR1 is MNHEY and CDR2 SVGAGI. This CDR3 spans 15 amino acids. The trim removed 2 bases at V and 4 bases at J, leaving 3 bases unmatched. The CDR3 DNA follows: TGTGCCAGCAGTTACCTGGGACAGGGGGGCACTGAAGCTTTCTTT. Its protein is CASSYLGQGGTEAFF.

This clone was seen more than once but under ten times. The chain links TRBV2 to TRBJ1-1; perhaps TRBD1 as D (5 bases). Deletions cut 3 bases from V and 13 bases from J, with 18 bases between. Germline values: CDR1 SNHLY, CDR2 FYNNEI. This CDR3 region has 13 residues. The CDR3 here is CASSDSRVKVRFF. Written as DNA, the CDR3 is TGTGCCAGCAGTGACTCCAGGGTTAAAGTCCGTTTCTTT.